Following are 16 T cell receptor beta chains from one sample sequenced in a study of identical twins. TCRdb re-called the 5' RACE reads through MiXCR, storing one row per CDR3 protein. The table lists 1.5 million to 2 million distinct CDR3 sequences, 25% to 35% of them singletons. The sample taken for sequencing was cord blood. These receptors were collected from a newborn girl in good health.

In this sample, this clonotype turned up a few times. V usage is TRBV20-1 and J usage is TRBJ1-2; possible D gene TRBD1, 6 bases. This CDR3 has 13 amino acids. Germline V gene lookup returns CDR1 DFQATT and CDR2 SNEGSKA (reference sequence). The ends were cut back, 2 bases at V and 3 bases at J, with 10 bases in the middle. The CDR3 sequence is CSARPGADYGYTF. The CDR3 nucleotides read TGCAGTGCTAGACCAGGGGCGGACTATGGCTACACCTTC.

This chain connects TRBV5-6 to TRBJ1-6; D is perhaps TRBD1 (5 bases). V lost 0 bases and J lost 5, with 12 bases in between. Germline CDR1 SGHDT, CDR2 YYEEEE. The CDR3 is made up of 16 amino acids. The CDR3 nucleotides are TGTGCCAGCAGCTTGGCTCCGGGACCCCATAATTCACCCCTCCACTTT. Encoded protein: CASSLAPGPHNSPLHF.

For this clonotype: One end of the junction is discordant with germline, which a read error may explain. The rearrangement links TRBV10-1 to TRBJ2-7; tentatively, D is TRBD1 (6 bases). The CDR3 sequence is 14 residues long. Germline CDR1 and CDR2: WNHNN and SYGVQD (reference sequence). DNA for the CDR3: TGCGCCAGCAGTCCCGGGACACCTCCCTACGAGCGGTACTTC. Translating gives CASSPGTPPYERYF.

This clonotype has just a few counts. This chain connects TRBV27 to TRBJ1-1; no clear D gene. Germline assignment: CDR1 MNHEY and CDR2 SMNVEV (reference sequence). Trimming took off 5 bases at V and 1 base at J, with 11 bases between the two ends. The CDR3 totals 14 residues. CDR3 nucleotides: TGTGCCAGCAGTCCAAGGACGAGGAACACTGAAGCTTTCTTT. Protein product: CASSPRTRNTEAFF.

This clonotype was observed at least ten times. The rearrangement links TRBV6-5 to TRBJ2-3; D gene uncertain. Germline V lookup: CDR1 MNHEY, CDR2 SVGAGI. CDR3 length: 13 residues. The V end lost 2 bases, the J end lost 9 bases, and 12 bases lay between the germline ends. This chain's CDR3 is CASSYPPLETQYF. As DNA, the CDR3 is TGTGCCAGCAGTTACCCTCCCCTCGAGACGCAGTATTTT.

In DNA, the CDR3 is TGTGCCAGCAGTTCATGGAAGGGGGCTAGCACAGATACGCAGTATTTT. It is translated as CASSSWKGASTDTQYF. The gene calls are TRBV28 and TRBJ2-3; TRBD1 matches at 7 bases. J gave up 0 bases and V 4 bases, and 7 bases lay outside the gene matches. The CDR3 has 16 residues. Germline assignment: CDR1 MDHEN and CDR2 SYDVKM.

As regards this clonotype: This could be a read error, since a much larger clone is one nucleotide away. The CDR3 region is CGARVGLAKNIQYF. The CDR3 DNA follows: TGCGGTGCTAGAGTGGGTTTAGCCAAAAACATTCAGTACTTC. V is TRBV20-1 and J is TRBJ2-4, with no clear D. The CDR3 covers 14 residues. Germline V gene lookup returns CDR1 DFQATT and CDR2 SNEGSKA (reference sequence).

The chain couples TRBV9 to TRBJ2-1; 10 bases map to TRBD2. Per the germline V gene, CDR1 is SGDLS and CDR2 is YYNGEE. The CDR3 covers 15 residues. Trimming took 0 bases from V and 12 from J; bases not matched to a gene: 9. CDR3 sequence reads: CASSVGTSGTAGQFF. The DNA of the CDR3 is TGTGCCAGCAGCGTAGGAACTAGCGGGACCGCGGGGCAGTTCTTC. Full variable domain (remainder filled in from reference TRBV9 and TRBJ2-1): DSGVTQTPKHLITATGQRVTLRCSPRSGDLSVYWYQQSLDQGLQFLIQYYNGEERAKGNILERFSAQQFPDLHSELNLSSLELGDSALYFCASSVGTSGTAGQFFGPGTRLTVL.

The V and J genes are TRBV7-9 and TRBJ2-4; D unclear. The DNA end is more similar to TRBJ2-7, so the J call may be wrong. This CDR3 has 12 amino acids. The germline CDR1 and CDR2 sequences are SEHNR and FQNEAQ (reference sequence). CDR3 sequence: CASSHVWGEQYF. CDR3 DNA: TGTGCCAGCTCACATGTGTGGGGCGAGCAGTACTTC.

This clonotype appeared a single time. The rearrangement joins TRBV20-1 to TRBJ2-1; D is undetermined. The CDR3 loop spans 14 amino acids. Germline V CDR1 and CDR2: DFQATT, SNEGSKA (reference sequence). Trimming took off 4 bases at V and 4 bases at J, with 14 bases between the two ends. DNA of the CDR3: TGCAGTGCTACTACGATAGATAGATACAATGAGCAGTTCTTC. The encoded protein is CSATTIDRYNEQFF.

This chain links TRBV27 with TRBJ1-2; 7 nucleotides agree with TRBD1. V was pared by 2 bases and J by 5 bases, with 8 bases of the junction left unmatched. The CDR3 sequence is 15 residues long. The germline CDR1 and CDR2 sequences are MNHEY and SMNVEV (reference sequence). DNA for the CDR3: TGTGCCAGCAGTTTAAACGACAGGGTAGGATATGGCTACACCTTC. As protein: CASSLNDRVGYGYTF.

V gene TRBV6-5 combines with J gene TRBJ2-2; 8 bases fit TRBD1. V gave up 5 bases and J gave up 4 bases; unmatched junction bases: 6. CDR3 length: 15 amino acids. CDR1 MNHEY and CDR2 SVGAGI come from the germline V gene. CDR3 nucleotides: TGTGCCAGCAGTCGTGACAGGGGAGGCACCGGGGAGCTGTTTTTT. Encoded protein: CASSRDRGGTGELFF.

This clonotype was recorded at least ten times. The junction shows a germline mismatch at one end, possibly a read error. This chain connects TRBV3-1 to TRBJ2-5; tentatively, D is TRBD1 (6 bases). Germline assignment: CDR1 LGHDT and CDR2 YNNKEL (reference sequence). The CDR3 extends over 13 amino acids. CDR3 bases: TGCGCCAGCAGCCAAGGGACACAAGAGACCCAGTACTTC. Translated: CASSQGTQETQYF.

In its sample, this clonotype was seen a few times. The chain has TRBV14 and TRBJ2-3; 9 bases are shared with TRBD1. The CDR3 covers 15 residues. J lost 3 bases, V lost 7 bases, and 8 bases had no gene match. Per the germline V gene, CDR1 is SGHDN and CDR2 is FVKESK. The DNA of the CDR3 is TGTGCCAGCACCCCGACAGGGGGAGCTACAGATACGCAGTATTTT. Its protein is CASTPTGGATDTQYF. Variable domain in full (rest from reference TRBV14 and TRBJ2-3): EAGVTQFPSHSVIEKGQTVTLRCDPISGHDNLYWYRRVMGKEIKFLLHFVKESKQDESGMPNNRFLAERTGGTYSTLKVQPAELEDSGVYFCASTPTGGATDTQYFGPGTRLTVL.

This chain uses TRBV3-1 with TRBJ2-7, with 9 bases fitting TRBD2. There are 15 residues in the CDR3. The germline V gene has CDR1 LGHDT and CDR2 YNNKEL (reference sequence). V was clipped by 1 base and J by 2 bases; unmatched bases: 3. This chain's CDR3 is CASSQGLAAPYEQYF. CDR3 coding DNA: TGTGCCAGCAGCCAAGGACTAGCGGCCCCCTACGAGCAGTACTTC.

This clonotype was recorded a few times. The J gene is TRBJ2-7, the V gene TRBV20-1, with TRBD2 matching 10 bases. J was trimmed by 0 bases and V by 1 base; bases with no gene match: 6. The CDR3 length is 16 residues. Germline V CDR1 and CDR2: DFQATT, SNEGSKA (reference sequence). CDR3 coding DNA: TGCAGTGCTAGAGTAGCGGGGGGCCCTCTCTCCTACGAGCAGTACTTC. Translation: CSARVAGGPLSYEQYF.